Detailed here is one T cell receptor (beta chain). Antigen: not known. PCR primers comprised 60 Vbeta and 13 Jbeta primers. Generated by immunoSEQ multiplex PCR, the TCRdb table keeps only in-frame clones and is missing some. The sample has roughly 200,000 clones, approximately 70% seen once. The sample originates from a study of cytomegalovirus exposure and HLA in healthy donors. Study-wide findings and caveats: Per a prior analysis, the majority of TCR beta V segments were productive roughly 87% or roughly 30% of the time.

The trim removed 3 bases at V and 5 bases at J, leaving 3 bases unmatched. The germline CDR1 and CDR2 sequences are SGHNT and YYREEE (reference sequence). The CDR3 spans 16 residues. Every donor was a healthy person donating bone marrow. Sequencing was performed on PBMCs. This receptor was identified in a man aged 35 to 55 in good health and CMV-seropositive. This rearrangement joins TRBV5-4 to TRBJ2-3; TRBD2 agrees at 16 bases. CDR3 sequence (DNA): TGTGCCAGCAGCTCCGGGACTAGCGGGGGGGGAGATACGCAGTATTTT. This codes for CASSSGTSGGGDTQYF.